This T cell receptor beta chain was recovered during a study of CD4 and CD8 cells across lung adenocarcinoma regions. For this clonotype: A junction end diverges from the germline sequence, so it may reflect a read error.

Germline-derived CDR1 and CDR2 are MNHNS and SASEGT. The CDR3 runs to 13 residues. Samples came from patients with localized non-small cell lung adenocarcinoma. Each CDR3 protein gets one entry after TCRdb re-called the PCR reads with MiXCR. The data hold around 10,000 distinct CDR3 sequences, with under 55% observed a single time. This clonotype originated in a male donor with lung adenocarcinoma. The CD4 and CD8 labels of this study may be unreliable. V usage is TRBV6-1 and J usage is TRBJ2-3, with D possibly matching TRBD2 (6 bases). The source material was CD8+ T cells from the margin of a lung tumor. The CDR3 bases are TGTGCCAGCGGAGAGGGACTCTCCTACGAGCAGTACTTT. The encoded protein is CASGEGLSYEQYF.